Listed below are T cell receptor beta chains from one sample, sequenced in a study of long-term antiretroviral therapy in people with HIV. TCRdb keeps only in-frame clones here, not all; method: immunoSEQ multiplex PCR. The table lists tens of thousands of clones, 86% of them singletons. Here the sequenced sample was unsorted PBMCs, taken just before starting antiretroviral therapy. These receptors were taken from a woman aged 18-30 years with HIV. Both conserved end residues are trimmed from each CDR3. Fields, in order: J gene, CDR3 length, V gene, CDR3 protein.

TRBJ2-5 14 TRBV27 ASSLFWGPREETQY
TRBJ2-3 11 TRBV4-3 ASSQDWEDTQY
TRBJ1-5 10 TRBV29-1 SAALPQGPQH
TRBJ2-7 10 TRBV25-1 ASRLSAYEQY
TRBJ1-1 13 TRBV5-8 ASSLVTGLGTEAF
TRBJ2-1 14 TRBV5-1 ASSLIASGSYNEQF
TRBJ2-2 13 TRBV19 ASSTGLAGPGELF
TRBJ1-2 11 TRBV6-1 ASSDQGDYGYT
TRBJ2-2 13 TRBV5-5 ASSSRTANTGELF
TRBJ1-1 10 TRBV28 ASSLTPLGAF
TRBJ1-1 11 TRBV6-4 ASSDYPGAEAF
TRBJ2-5 11 TRBV7-9 ASSFWLQETQY
TRBJ2-7 13 TRBV27 ASSDSPSGSSEQY
TRBJ1-2 12 TRBV27 ASSLDRGEGGYT
TRBJ2-1 15 TRBV5-3 ARSCSLTREAGNEQF
TRBJ2-1 15 TRBV5-1 ASSLARVAGGNNEQF
TRBJ1-4 13 TRBV11-2 ASSPTGSPNEKLF
TRBJ1-1 10 TRBV7-9 ASSLSNTEAF
TRBJ1-1 14 TRBV10-3 AISELTGGVDTEAF
TRBJ1-2 14 TRBV19 ASSLPEGFANYGYT
TRBJ2-1 14 TRBV11-2 ASSLRVSGNGNEQF
TRBJ2-5 12 TRBV4-2 ASSQDEGRETQY
TRBJ2-5 14 TRBV11-2 ASSGRTSGMRETQY
TRBJ1-1 11 TRBV28 ASSLGENTEAF
TRBJ2-7 11 TRBV13 ASSSLLSYEQY
TRBJ2-3 13 TRBV14 ASSQETGRTDTQY
TRBJ2-7 13 TRBV28 ASSPAGQVPHEQY
TRBJ2-5 15 TRBV6-1 ASSERLKGLTGETQY
TRBJ2-7 13 TRBV2 ASSKPSGREGEQY
TRBJ2-7 11 TRBV5-1 ASSYGPSYEQY
TRBJ2-2 12 TRBV6-6 ASRLGGNTGELF
TRBJ2-7 13 TRBV2 ASSDVKTWPYEQY
TRBJ2-6 12 TRBV5-1 ASSLVAGANVLT
TRBJ2-1 14 TRBV25-1 ASSEGIAGTYNEQF